A selection of T cell receptor beta chains follows, all from one sample in a study of cytomegalovirus exposure and HLA in healthy donors. The method was immunoSEQ multiplex PCR; TCRdb's version includes in-frame clones alone and lacks a portion of them. The table shows more than 95,000 clones, with over 65% occurring only once. The sample was PBMCs. These receptor sequences come from a middle-aged woman in good health and CMV-seronegative. The CDR3 runs from the conserved cysteine through the conserved F or W. Each record gives: D gene, V gene, clone size, J gene, CDR3 DNA, CDR3 protein. D genes are given only for firm matches. Size is omitted from some rows. Given values are once, few, many or a class for expanded clones.

TRBD1	TRBV7-2	once	TRBJ1-5	TGTGCCAGCAGCCCCTACAGACAGGGATTGCAGCCCCAGCATTTT	CASSPYRQGLQPQHF
.	TRBV7-9	.	TRBJ1-5	TGTGCCAGCAGCCGCGATGCTGGTCAGCCCCAGCATTTT	CASSRDAGQPQHF
.	TRBV9	.	TRBJ2-7	TGTGCCAGCAGCGTAGGGGGCAGGCCTTTGGACGAGCAGTACTTC	CASSVGGRPLDEQYF
.	TRBV2	.	TRBJ2-2	TGTGCCAGCAGGAAGGAGTCCGGCACCGGGGAGCTGTTTTTT	CASRKESGTGELFF
.	TRBV5-4	.	TRBJ2-7	TGTGCCAGCAGCATAGCGGGACAGTACTACGAGCAGTACTTC	CASSIAGQYYEQYF
TRBD1	TRBV29-1	.	TRBJ1-2	TGCAGCGTTGCCGTGGGACAGGGGCTCGGGGCCTTC	CSVAVGQGLGAF
TRBD1	TRBV28	.	TRBJ2-5	TGTGCCAGCAGTCCGGGACAGCAAGAGACCCAGTACTTC	CASSPGQQETQYF
.	TRBV14	.	TRBJ2-1	TGTGCCAGCAGCCAAGATCTTCGGGGGAGGACCAACGATGAGCAGTTCTTC	CASSQDLRGRTNDEQFF
.	TRBV6-1	.	TRBJ1-6	TGTGCCGGTTCCGGGACTTCTTCACCCCTCCACTTT	CAGSGTSSPLHF
.	TRBV7-9	.	TRBJ2-5	TGTGCCAGCAGCCGGGCAAGTGGCACGGGAGAGCAGTACTTC	CASSRASGTGEQYF
.	TRBV25-1	.	TRBJ1-1	TGTGCCAGCAGTGAGGCCCTCTCGAACACTGAAGCTTTCTTT	CASSEALSNTEAFF
.	TRBV6-5	.	TRBJ1-2	TGTGCCAGCAGTCCCCCCGTAAGGGGCTATGGCTACACCTTC	CASSPPVRGYGYTF
TRBD1	TRBV19	.	TRBJ1-2	TGTGCCAGTAGTTACCGCGGGACAGGGCTAAATGGCTACACCTTC	CASSYRGTGLNGYTF
TRBD1	TRBV29-1	.	TRBJ2-7	TGCAGCGTTGATAGACAGGGCACTTACGAGCAGTACTTC	CSVDRQGTYEQYF
TRBD2	TRBV6-1	.	TRBJ2-7	TGTGCCAGTTGGACTAGCGGGGATTACGAGCAGTACTTC	CASWTSGDYEQYF
.	TRBV7-9	few	TRBJ1-1	TGTGCCAGCAGCCAATGGGGCGGCAACACTGAAGCTTTCTTT	CASSQWGGNTEAFF
TRBD1	TRBV19	.	TRBJ2-7	TGTGCCAGTAGTACCCTAGGACAGGGGACTACCTACGTGCAGTACTTC	CASSTLGQGTTYVQYF
.	TRBV4-2	medium-sized	TRBJ2-7	TGTGCCAGCAGCCAGAGTTACTCCTACGAGCAGTACTTC	CASSQSYSYEQYF
.	TRBV28	.	TRBJ1-5	TGTGCCAGCACCCGACAGGTCTATAGCAATCAGCCCCAGCATTTT	CASTRQVYSNQPQHF
.	TRBV27	.	TRBJ2-3	TGTGCCAGCAGTTTCGGGTATTCCACAGATACGCAGTATTTT	CASSFGYSTDTQYF
TRBD1	TRBV6-5	.	TRBJ2-1	TGTGCCAGCAGCTCAGGGGGCCACTACAATGAGCAGTTCTTC	CASSSGGHYNEQFF
.	TRBV4-1	.	TRBJ2-7	TGCGCCAGCAGCCAAGAGGCAGGGAGGAACTACGAGCAGTACTTC	CASSQEAGRNYEQYF
.	TRBV15	.	TRBJ2-2	TGTGCCACCCGTGACGGAGGTAAAATCACCGGGGAGCTGTTTTTT	CATRDGGKITGELFF
.	TRBV11-2	.	TRBJ2-7	TGTGCCAGCAGCCTAGGACTCACCACCAACGAGCAGTACTTC	CASSLGLTTNEQYF
TRBD1	TRBV7-9	once	TRBJ2-1	TGTGCCAGCAGCCCATTGACGACAGGGGCCGCCTACAATGAGCAGTTCTTC	CASSPLTTGAAYNEQFF
TRBD1	TRBV27	once	TRBJ2-7	TGTGCCAGCAGGACAGGGGGATCTGCCTACGAGCAGTACTTC	CASRTGGSAYEQYF
TRBD2	TRBV9	.	TRBJ2-7	TGTGCCAGCAGCTTGGGGACTAGCGGAACCTTTGGAGAGCAGTACTTC	CASSLGTSGTFGEQYF
.	TRBV12-5	.	TRBJ2-1	TGTGCTAGTGGTCCCGGGACAATAAGCTCCTACAATGAGCAGTTCTTC	CASGPGTISSYNEQFF
TRBD2	TRBV9	few	TRBJ2-1	TGTGCCAGCAGCGGGACTAGCGGACACAATGAGCAGTTCTTC	CASSGTSGHNEQFF
.	TRBV11-2	few	TRBJ1-2	TGTGCCAGCAGCTTAGAGGGTTCCCCCCTAGGTGGCTACACCTTC	CASSLEGSPLGGYTF
TRBD1	TRBV5-1	once	TRBJ2-5	TGCGCCAGCAGCCGACGGACAGGGGGAGAGACCCAGTACTTC	CASSRRTGGETQYF
TRBD1	TRBV11-2	medium-sized	TRBJ2-7	TGTGCCAGCAGCCCTAGGTCAGGACAGGGGGCTTACGAGCAGTACTTC	CASSPRSGQGAYEQYF
TRBD2	TRBV10-3	.	TRBJ2-2	TGTGCCATCAGCCCTCAAGCGGGAGACACCGGGGAGCTGTTTTTT	CAISPQAGDTGELFF
.	TRBV5-1	.	TRBJ2-4	TGCGCCAGCAGAGAGCTAGCCAAAAACATTCAGTACTTC	CASRELAKNIQYF
.	TRBV5-1	.	TRBJ1-2	TGCGCCAGCAGCTTGGATCTGGGGGCGACCCATAAATTCTACACCTTC	CASSLDLGATHKFYTF
.	TRBV19	.	TRBJ1-5	TGTGCCAGTGAGAGTGGTTGGCAGCCCCAGCATTTT	CASESGWQPQHF
TRBD1	TRBV29-1	.	TRBJ2-7	TGCAGCGTTGCGGGGGGACAGGGAGGGGCCTACGAGCAGTACTTC	CSVAGGQGGAYEQYF
.	TRBV5-8	.	TRBJ1-1	TGTGCCAGCAGCTGGCTGACAGAGAACACTGAAGCTTTCTTT	CASSWLTENTEAFF
.	TRBV4-2	.	TRBJ1-1	TGTGCCAGCAGCCCTCACCAGGCAGACCTGAACACTGAAGCTTTCTTT	CASSPHQADLNTEAFF
.	TRBV4-2	once	TRBJ2-7	TGTGCCAGCAGCGAGAGCTCTAGCGTAGTACTCGAGCAGTACTTC	CASSESSSVVLEQYF
TRBD1	TRBV27	.	TRBJ2-3	TGTGCCAGCAGTCGGGACAGGAGAGATACGCAGTATTTT	CASSRDRRDTQYF
TRBD2	TRBV27	.	TRBJ2-7	TGTGCCAGCAGTTTTCGCGGGAGGACTCACTACGAGCAGTACTTC	CASSFRGRTHYEQYF
TRBD2	TRBV5-1	.	TRBJ2-1	TGCGCCAGCAGCTCCTACCCCCGGACTAGCGGGAGTAATGAGCAGTTCTTC	CASSSYPRTSGSNEQFF
TRBD2	TRBV18	.	TRBJ2-7	TGTGCCAGCTCACAGGCGTATTCAGGGGGTCGGACTAGCGGGAATCCGATCTACGAGCAGTACTTC	CASSQAYSGGRTSGNPIYEQYF
TRBD2	TRBV18	.	TRBJ2-7	TGTGCCAGCTCACCGGGACTAGCGGATTACGAGCAGTACTTC	CASSPGLADYEQYF
TRBD1	TRBV5-1	once	TRBJ1-2	TGCGCCAGCAGCAGAACCAGGGGGTCAGGGTATGGCTACACCTTC	CASSRTRGSGYGYTF
.	TRBV19	.	TRBJ2-1	TGTGCCAGTAGTATAGCACTAGTCAATGAGCAGTTCTTC	CASSIALVNEQFF
TRBD1	TRBV7-3	.	TRBJ1-1	TGTGCCAGCAGCACGGACAGGGACACTGAAGCTTTCTTT	CASSTDRDTEAFF
TRBD2	TRBV6-6	few	TRBJ2-7	TGTGCCAGCAGTTACCCCGGGGCGGGGGACGGCGAGCAGTACTTC	CASSYPGAGDGEQYF
TRBD1	TRBV19	.	TRBJ2-7	TGTGCCAGTAGTCCCGGCCCAGGGGGCGGTTTCCACGAGCAGTACTTC	CASSPGPGGGFHEQYF
TRBD2	TRBV11-3	.	TRBJ2-1	TGTGCCAGCAGCTTAGAGGGGACTACAATATACAATGAGCAGTTCTTC	CASSLEGTTIYNEQFF
.	TRBV19	.	TRBJ1-1	TGTGCCAGTAGTATAGATCCCCCCCTCGGGGGGTTGGCTTTCTTT	CASSIDPPLGGLAFF
TRBD2	TRBV7-3	few	TRBJ2-4	TGTGCCAGCAGCCTAAGGGAGGGTGACATTCAGTACTTC	CASSLREGDIQYF
TRBD2	TRBV19	.	TRBJ2-1	TGTGCCAGTAAAGGGAGGGACGTACGATCCGAACGCTCCTACAATGAGCAGTTCTTC	CASKGRDVRSERSYNEQFF
.	TRBV7-8	.	TRBJ1-2	TGTGCCAGCAGCTTAGGAGACAGGCCATACCTTAACTATGGCTACACCTTC	CASSLGDRPYLNYGYTF
.	TRBV29-1	.	TRBJ1-2	TGCAGCGTTGACAACTTTAACTATGGCTACACCTTC	CSVDNFNYGYTF
.	TRBV5-1	.	TRBJ1-2	TGCGCCAGCAGACCGGTCTCCACCGGGACTGAGTATGGCTACACCTTC	CASRPVSTGTEYGYTF
TRBD2	TRBV6-1	.	TRBJ2-5	TGTGCCAGCAGTGGCGCACTAGCGAGAGAGACCCAGTACTTC	CASSGALARETQYF
.	TRBV4-1	.	TRBJ1-1	TGCGCCAGCAGCCAGCCGACAGGAGCTTACACTGAAGCTTTCTTT	CASSQPTGAYTEAFF